This T cell receptor (beta chain) was profiled in a study of T cell repertoires in cytomegalovirus infection. V was clipped by 4 bases and J by 3 bases, with 7 bases between them. This CDR3 has 13 amino acids. Per germline, CDR1 MGHRA and CDR2 YSYEKL. Study observations and caveats: Carriers of CMV plus the relevant HLA were identified by cumulative public TCR beta family frequency.

Note on this clonotype: Antigen unknown.

One entry per CDR3 protein, called by TCRdb with MiXCR from the reads. The table lists 110,000 or so distinct CDR3 sequences, 30% to 35% of them singletons. This clonotype was obtained from a human donor in good health (CMV status not recorded). Some clones in this sample may be carry-over from other donors' samples. The chain employs TRBV4-1 and TRBJ1-5, with D unresolved. Here the sequenced sample was CD8+ T cells from cultured PBMCs, taken from culture after CMV antigen stimulation. The CDR3 sequence: CASSPGLNQPQHF. CDR3 in DNA: TGCGCCAGCAGCCCCGGACTCAATCAGCCCCAGCATTTT.